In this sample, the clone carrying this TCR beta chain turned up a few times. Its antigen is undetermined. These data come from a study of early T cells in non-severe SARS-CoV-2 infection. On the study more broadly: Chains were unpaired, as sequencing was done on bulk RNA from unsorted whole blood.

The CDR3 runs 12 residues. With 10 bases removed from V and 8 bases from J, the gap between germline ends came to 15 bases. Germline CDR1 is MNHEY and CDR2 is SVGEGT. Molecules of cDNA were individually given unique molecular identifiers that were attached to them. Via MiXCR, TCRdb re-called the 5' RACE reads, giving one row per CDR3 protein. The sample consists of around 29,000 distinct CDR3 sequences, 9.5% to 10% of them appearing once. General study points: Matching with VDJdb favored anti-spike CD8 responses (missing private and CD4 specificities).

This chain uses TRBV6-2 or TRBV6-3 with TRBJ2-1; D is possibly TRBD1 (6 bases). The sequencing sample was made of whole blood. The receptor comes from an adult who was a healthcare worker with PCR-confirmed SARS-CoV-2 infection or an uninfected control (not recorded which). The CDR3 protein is CANNAGVDEQFF. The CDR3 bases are TGTGCCAATAACGCAGGGGTCGATGAGCAGTTCTTC.